Here is one TCR beta chain with its context. This sample stems from a study of shared clonotypes between healthy human individuals. Unmatched junction bases numbered 9, after V lost 0 bases and J lost 10 bases. Germline V gene sequence: CDR1 GTSNPN, CDR2 SVGIG (reference sequence). CDR3 size: 15 residues. Using immunoSEQ multiplex PCR, the repertoire was profiled, and TCRdb retains in-frame clones only, with some absent. The table shows 2,500,000 or so clones, with approximately 93% occurring only once. Recent acute infections and vaccinations were absent in the healthy HIV-negative adult donors. The sequenced material came from naive CD4+ T cells from PBMCs. The subset is: CD45RA+ positively selected. The TCR comes from a man between 18 and 29 years old in good health. Some clones in this sample may be carry-over from other donors' samples. The rearrangement joins TRBV30 to TRBJ1-4, with 9 positions matching TRBD1. The CDR3 region has the DNA TGTGCCTGGAGTGTTTGGACAGGGGACCGGGCAAAACTGTTTTTT. Translated: CAWSVWTGDRAKLFF.